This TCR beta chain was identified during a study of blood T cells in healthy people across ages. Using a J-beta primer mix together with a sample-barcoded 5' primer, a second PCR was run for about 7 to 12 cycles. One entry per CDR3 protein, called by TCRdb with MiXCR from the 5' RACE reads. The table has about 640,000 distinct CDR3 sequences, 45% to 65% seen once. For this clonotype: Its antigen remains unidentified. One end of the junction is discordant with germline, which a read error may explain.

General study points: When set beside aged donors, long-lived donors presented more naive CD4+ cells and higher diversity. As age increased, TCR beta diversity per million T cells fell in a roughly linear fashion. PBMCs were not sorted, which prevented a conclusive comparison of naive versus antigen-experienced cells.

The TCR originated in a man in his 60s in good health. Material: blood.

The CDR3 sequence is CANSLDSTTDTQYF. The DNA of the CDR3 is TGCGCCAACAGCTTGGACTCGACCACAGATACGCAGTATTTT. This chain joins TRBV5-1 and TRBJ2-3; D may be TRBD2 (5 bases). The CDR3 covers 14 residues. CDR1 SGHRS and CDR2 YFSETQ come from the germline V gene.